This entry lists 21 T cell receptor beta chains sequenced from one sample in a study of shared clonotypes between healthy human individuals. CD8 cells regarded as naive lacked CD45RO, were positively chosen for CCR7, and omitted terminally differentiated effector memory CD45RA+ cells. The data were produced by immunoSEQ multiplex PCR, yet TCRdb's version contains in-frame clones alone and is incomplete. The repertoire includes about 1,900,000 clones, less than 95% of them detected once, and around 1% sits in the top ten. Sequenced material: naive CD8+ T cells sorted from blood. These receptors all stem from a man between 18 and 35 years old in good health.

The chain has TRBV5-4 and TRBJ1-6; D unresolved. The length of the CDR3 is 15 residues. V lost 2 bases and J 8 bases, leaving 14 bases between the germline ends. Germline-derived CDR1 and CDR2 are SGHNT and YYREEE (reference sequence). The CDR3 nucleotides read TGTGCCAGCAGCTTCAGGAGGGAGGTCCATTCACCCCTCCACTTT. Its protein product is CASSFRREVHSPLHF.

The chain links TRBV27 to TRBJ2-7, with a tentative D call TRBD1 (6 bases). The CDR3 is 15 amino acids. V gave up 3 bases and J gave up 2 bases, with 14 bases separating them. CDR1 and CDR2 from the germline V gene are MNHEY and SMNVEV (reference sequence). This CDR3 reads CASSFRQGLPYEQYF. CDR3 coding DNA: TGTGCCAGCAGTTTCAGGCAGGGGCTACCCTACGAGCAGTACTTC.

The genes are TRBV18 and TRBJ2-5, with 9 nucleotides matching TRBD1. After removal of 3 bases from V and 4 bases from J, the junction contained 3 bases not matched to a gene. The CDR3 length is 14 residues. From germline, CDR1 is KGHSH and CDR2 LQKENI. The CDR3 sequence: CASSPNRGLETQYF. The CDR3 coding sequence is TGTGCCAGCTCACCTAACAGGGGGCTAGAGACCCAGTACTTC.

CDR3 sequence reads: CASSIGGTVEAFF. The CDR3 region has the DNA TGTGCCAGCAGCATCGGAGGGACAGTTGAAGCTTTCTTT. The V gene is TRBV5-4, the J gene TRBJ1-1; 7 positions agree with TRBD1. After removal of 4 bases from V and 7 bases from J, the junction contained 7 bases not matched to a gene. CDR3 length: 13 amino acids. The germline CDR1 and CDR2 sequences are SGHNT and YYREEE (reference sequence).

The V and J genes are TRBV4-2 and TRBJ2-7; tentatively, D is TRBD1 (5 bases). Germline CDR1 reads LGHNA; CDR2 reads YNFKEQ. The CDR3 runs to 14 residues. With 0 bases removed from V and 2 bases from J, the gap between germline ends came to 8 bases. DNA for the CDR3: TGTGCCAGCAGCCAAGACAAAGGGGCCTACGAGCAGTACTTC. Its translation: CASSQDKGAYEQYF.

A remark on this clone: This same CDR3 is encoded by further DNA sequences in the sample. CDR3 protein: CSVGEETQYF. The CDR3, as DNA: TGCAGCGTTGGGGAAGAGACCCAGTACTTC. The chain couples TRBV29-1 to TRBJ2-5; no clear D gene. The CDR3 is 10 amino acids. V gave up 4 bases and J gave up 3 bases, with 3 bases separating them. The germline CDR1 and CDR2 sequences are SQVTM and ANQGSEA.

This chain joins TRBV4-3 and TRBJ2-7, with 8 bases aligning to TRBD1. The junction had 12 bases not matched to a gene; V was cut back by 2 bases and J by 0 bases. Per germline, CDR1 LGHNA and CDR2 YSLEER. The CDR3 has 18 residues. The CDR3 reads CASSQFEDRVGPSYEQYF. Written as DNA, the CDR3 is TGCGCCAGCAGCCAATTTGAGGACAGGGTAGGTCCCTCCTACGAGCAGTACTTC.

The gene calls are TRBV5-1 and TRBJ2-1; 11 bases line up with TRBD2. CDR3 length equals 15 residues. Germline CDR1 is SGHRS and CDR2 is YFSETQ. The trim removed 0 bases at V and 5 bases at J, leaving 1 base unmatched. This CDR3 is CASSLETSGDNEQFF. Written as DNA, the CDR3 is TGCGCCAGCAGCTTGGAGACTAGCGGGGACAATGAGCAGTTCTTC.

The V call is TRBV2, the J call TRBJ2-5; 7 positions match TRBD2. Trimming cost V 4 bases and J 0 bases; bases outside gene matches: 5. Germline V gene lookup returns CDR1 SNHLY and CDR2 FYNNEI. The CDR3 has 15 amino acids. CDR3 sequence: CASSGASGYQETQYF. CDR3 nucleotide sequence: TGTGCCAGCAGTGGAGCTAGCGGTTACCAAGAGACCCAGTACTTC. Supplemented by reference TRBV2 and TRBJ2-5, the full variable domain reads EPEVTQTPSHQVTQMGQEVILRCVPISNHLYFYWYRQILGQKVEFLVSFYNNEISEKSEIFDDQFSVERPDGSNFTLKIRSTKLEDSAMYFCASSGASGYQETQYFGPGTRLLVL.

The V call is TRBV6-1, the J call TRBJ2-5; TRBD2 matches at 9 bases. This CDR3 contains 16 residues. The V and J ends lost 2 bases and 5 bases, in that order; junction bases with no gene match: 9. CDR1 is MNHNS, CDR2 SASEGT, per germline. The CDR3 sequence is CASSEKSGGRKETQYF. CDR3 coding DNA: TGTGCCAGCAGTGAAAAAAGCGGGGGGCGGAAGGAGACCCAGTACTTC.

This CDR3 is CASSVGGGAGEEEQFF. The CDR3 DNA follows: TGTGCCAGCAGCGTAGGTGGGGGCGCGGGAGAAGAGGAGCAGTTCTTC. This chain joins TRBV9 and TRBJ2-1; possibly TRBD2 for D (7 bases). Germline CDR1 and CDR2: SGDLS and YYNGEE. The CDR3 is made up of 16 amino acids. The V gene lost 0 bases and the J gene lost 10 bases, with 20 bases spanning the gap. The complete variable domain, with remaining parts taken from reference TRBV9 and TRBJ2-1, reads DSGVTQTPKHLITATGQRVTLRCSPRSGDLSVYWYQQSLDQGLQFLIQYYNGEERAKGNILERFSAQQFPDLHSELNLSSLELGDSALYFCASSVGGGAGEEEQFFGPGTRLTVL.

The CDR3 DNA is TGTGCCACCAGCAGAGGTTGGAACTTCTATTTT. Protein sequence: CATSRGWNFYF. The J gene is TRBJ1-3, the V gene TRBV15; D is uncertain. The CDR3 contains 11 residues. The germline V gene has CDR1 LNHNV and CDR2 YYDKDF (reference sequence). Trimming took off 1 base at V and 16 bases at J, with 11 bases between the two ends.

V and J are TRBV9 and TRBJ1-2, with 7 bases aligning to TRBD1. Trimming removed 10 bases from V and 6 bases from J; junction bases left unmatched: 18. There are 15 residues in the CDR3. CDR1 is SGDLS and CDR2 is YYNGEE in the germline V gene. The CDR3 coding sequence is TGTGCCCGCGTGGCTCGGGACAGCTGGGGGAATGGCTACACCTTC. Its protein product is CARVARDSWGNGYTF.

The chain employs TRBV20-1 and TRBJ2-2, with no clear D. V dropped 5 bases and J dropped 6 bases, with 7 bases sitting between them. The CDR3 has 11 amino acids. Germline assignment: CDR1 DFQATT and CDR2 SNEGSKA (reference sequence). CDR3 sequence reads: CSAAHSGELFF. Here the CDR3 DNA reads TGCAGTGCTGCCCACTCCGGGGAGCTGTTTTTT.

The CDR3 sequence: CASSSTTSGRTDTQYF. CDR3 sequence (DNA): TGTGCCAGCAGTTCGACGACTAGCGGGCGGACAGATACGCAGTATTTT. The rearrangement uses TRBV27 and TRBJ2-3; TRBD2 matches at 10 bases. V shed 4 bases and J 3 bases; nucleotides not matched to a gene: 7. Germline V gene data show CDR1 as MNHEY and CDR2 as SMNVEV (reference sequence). This CDR3 is 16 amino acids long.

The chain uses TRBV4-1 and TRBJ2-3; no clear D. Germline-derived CDR1 and CDR2 are MGHRA and YSYEKL. Trimming took 0 bases from V and 2 from J, leaving 9 bases between them. This CDR3 is built from 15 residues. CDR3: CASSQEARPTDTQYF. As DNA, the CDR3 is TGCGCCAGCAGCCAAGAGGCCCGGCCCACAGATACGCAGTATTTT.

This clone was detected once. The chain couples TRBV11-2 to TRBJ2-1, with 7 nucleotides matching TRBD2. The CDR3 length is 14 residues. Per germline, CDR1 SGHAT and CDR2 FQNNGV. Trimming took 1 base from V and 15 from J; bases not matched to a gene: 12. The CDR3 DNA reads as TGTGCCAGCAGCTTAGGCTCTGCGGGGGACCCCCTGTTCTTC. It translates to CASSLGSAGDPLFF.

The chain is built from TRBV5-4 and TRBJ2-5, with 12 bases identical to TRBD2. After removal of 3 bases from V and 5 bases from J, the junction contained 8 bases not matched to a gene. The CDR3 has 16 residues. From germline, CDR1 is SGHNT and CDR2 YYREEE (reference sequence). CDR3 in DNA: TGTGCCAGCAGCTCCCCTAGCGGGAGGGCCGAGGAGACCCAGTACTTC. Translated: CASSSPSGRAEETQYF. The whole variable domain, remainder taken from reference TRBV5-4 and TRBJ2-5, is ETGVTQSPTHLIKTRGQQVTLRCSSQSGHNTVSWYQQALGQGPQFIFQYYREEENGRGNFPPRFSGLQFPNYSSELNVNALELDDSALYLCASSSPSGRAEETQYFGPGTRLLVL.

The V call is TRBV6-6, the J call TRBJ2-1; 8 bases fit TRBD2. Germline V gene data show CDR1 as MNHNY and CDR2 as SVGAGI (reference sequence). V lost 5 bases, J lost 7 bases, and 7 bases stayed unmatched. The CDR3 has 14 amino acids. CDR3 residues: CASSTSGSLNEQFF. For the CDR3, the DNA is TGTGCCAGCAGTACTAGCGGCTCGCTGAATGAGCAGTTCTTC.

V is TRBV9 and J is TRBJ2-1; D gene ambiguous. Germline CDR1 is SGDLS and CDR2 is YYNGEE. V lost 0 bases to trimming and J lost 10 bases, with 11 bases between them. This CDR3 comprises 13 residues. This CDR3 reads CASSVGGIGEQFF. The CDR3 DNA is TGTGCCAGCAGCGTAGGTGGGATAGGCGAGCAGTTCTTC. Using reference TRBV9 and TRBJ2-1 for the parts outside the CDR3, the full variable domain is DSGVTQTPKHLITATGQRVTLRCSPRSGDLSVYWYQQSLDQGLQFLIQYYNGEERAKGNILERFSAQQFPDLHSELNLSSLELGDSALYFCASSVGGIGEQFFGPGTRLTVL.

J is TRBJ1-1 and V is TRBV7-9; D is undetermined. The CDR3 covers 14 residues. In germline, CDR1 is SEHNR, CDR2 FQNEAQ (reference sequence). Trimming left V 5 bases short and J 7 bases short, with 17 bases between. CDR3 nucleotides: TGTGCCAGCAGCCAATTGAGTGCCCCCCTTGAAGCTTTCTTT. Its translation is CASSQLSAPLEAFF.